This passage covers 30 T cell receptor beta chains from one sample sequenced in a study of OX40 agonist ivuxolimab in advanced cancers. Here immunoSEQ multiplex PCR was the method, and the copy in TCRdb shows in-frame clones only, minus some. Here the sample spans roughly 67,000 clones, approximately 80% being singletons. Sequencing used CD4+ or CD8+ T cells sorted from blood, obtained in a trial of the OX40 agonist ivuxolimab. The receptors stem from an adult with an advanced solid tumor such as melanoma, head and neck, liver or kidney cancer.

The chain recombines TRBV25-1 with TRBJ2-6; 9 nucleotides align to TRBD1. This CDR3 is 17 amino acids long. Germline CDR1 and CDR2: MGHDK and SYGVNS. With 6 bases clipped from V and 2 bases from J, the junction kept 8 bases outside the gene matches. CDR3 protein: CASRGDRVLAGANVLTF. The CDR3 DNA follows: TGTGCCAGCAGGGGGGACAGGGTTTTAGCTGGGGCCAACGTCCTGACTTTC.

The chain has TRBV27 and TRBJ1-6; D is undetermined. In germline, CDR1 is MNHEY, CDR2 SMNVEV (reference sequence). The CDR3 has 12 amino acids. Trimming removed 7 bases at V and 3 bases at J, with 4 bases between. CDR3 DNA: TGTGCCAGCACGGACTATAATTCACCCCTCCACTTT. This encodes CASTDYNSPLHF.

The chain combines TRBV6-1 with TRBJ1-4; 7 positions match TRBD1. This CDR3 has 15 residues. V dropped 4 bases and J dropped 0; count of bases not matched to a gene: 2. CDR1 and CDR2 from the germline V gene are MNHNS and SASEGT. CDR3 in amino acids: CASSVGGSTNEKLFF. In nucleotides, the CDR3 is TGTGCCAGCAGTGTAGGGGGCTCAACTAATGAAAAACTGTTTTTT.

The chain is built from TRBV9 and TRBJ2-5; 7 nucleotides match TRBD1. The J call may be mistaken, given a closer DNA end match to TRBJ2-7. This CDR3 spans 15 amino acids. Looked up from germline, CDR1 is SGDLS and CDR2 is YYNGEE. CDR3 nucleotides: TGTGCCAGCAGCAGACAGGGTACCTCGCCCTACGAGCAGTACTTC. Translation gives CASSRQGTSPYEQYF.

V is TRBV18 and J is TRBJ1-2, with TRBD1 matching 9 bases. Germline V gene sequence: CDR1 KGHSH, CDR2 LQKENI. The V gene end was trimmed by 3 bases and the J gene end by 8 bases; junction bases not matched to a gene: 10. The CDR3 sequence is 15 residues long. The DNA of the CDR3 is TGTGCCAGCTCACCGCTCGGGGACAGGGTGATCGGCTACACCTTC. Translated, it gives CASSPLGDRVIGYTF. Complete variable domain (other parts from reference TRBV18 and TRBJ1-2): NAGVMQNPRHLVRRRGQEARLRCSPMKGHSHVYWYRQLPEEGLKFMVYLQKENIIDESGMPKERFSAEFPKEGPSILRIQQVVRGDSAAYFCASSPLGDRVIGYTFGSGTRLTVV.

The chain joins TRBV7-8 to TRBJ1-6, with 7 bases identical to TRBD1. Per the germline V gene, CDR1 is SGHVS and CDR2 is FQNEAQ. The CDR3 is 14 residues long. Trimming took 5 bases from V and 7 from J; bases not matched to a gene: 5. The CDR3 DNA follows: TGTGCCAGCAGCGTGGGACAGACCAATTCACCCCTCCACTTT. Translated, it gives CASSVGQTNSPLHF.

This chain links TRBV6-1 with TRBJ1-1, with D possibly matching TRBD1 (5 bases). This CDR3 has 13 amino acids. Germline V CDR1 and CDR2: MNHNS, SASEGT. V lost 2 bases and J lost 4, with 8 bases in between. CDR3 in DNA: TGTGCCAGCAGTGAACGCGGGGGCACTGAAGCTTTCTTT. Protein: CASSERGGTEAFF.

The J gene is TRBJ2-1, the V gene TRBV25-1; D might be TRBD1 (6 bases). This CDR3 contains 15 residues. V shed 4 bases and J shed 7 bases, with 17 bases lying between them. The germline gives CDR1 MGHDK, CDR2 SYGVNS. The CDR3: CASSGYRVFMNEQFF. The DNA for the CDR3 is TGTGCCAGCAGTGGATACAGGGTTTTTATGAATGAGCAGTTCTTC.

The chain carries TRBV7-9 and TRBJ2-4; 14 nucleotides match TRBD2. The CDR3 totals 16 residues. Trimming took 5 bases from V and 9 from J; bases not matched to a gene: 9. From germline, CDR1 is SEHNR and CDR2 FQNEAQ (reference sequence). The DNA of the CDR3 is TGTGCCAGCAGCCCGACTAGCGGGGGGGCCTCTCGCATTCAGTACTTC. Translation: CASSPTSGGASRIQYF.

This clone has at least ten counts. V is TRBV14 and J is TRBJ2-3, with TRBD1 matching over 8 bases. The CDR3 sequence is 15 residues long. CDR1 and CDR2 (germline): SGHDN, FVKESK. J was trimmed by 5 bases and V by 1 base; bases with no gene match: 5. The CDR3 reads CASSQVGTGGDTQYF. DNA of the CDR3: TGTGCCAGCAGCCAAGTGGGAACAGGGGGAGATACGCAGTATTTT.

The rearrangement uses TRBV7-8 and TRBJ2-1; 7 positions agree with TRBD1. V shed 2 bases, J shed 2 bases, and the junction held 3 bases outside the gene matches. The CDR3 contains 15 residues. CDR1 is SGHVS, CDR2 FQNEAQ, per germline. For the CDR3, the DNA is TGTGCCAGCAGCTTACCGGGACAGCCCTACAATGAGCAGTTCTTC. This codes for CASSLPGQPYNEQFF.

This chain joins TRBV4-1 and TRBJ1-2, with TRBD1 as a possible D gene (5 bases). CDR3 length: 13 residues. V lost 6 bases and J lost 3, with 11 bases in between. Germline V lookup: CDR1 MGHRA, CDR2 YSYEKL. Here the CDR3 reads CASSPRGDYGYTF. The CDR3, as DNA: TGCGCCAGCAGTCCCCGGGGGGACTATGGCTACACCTTC.

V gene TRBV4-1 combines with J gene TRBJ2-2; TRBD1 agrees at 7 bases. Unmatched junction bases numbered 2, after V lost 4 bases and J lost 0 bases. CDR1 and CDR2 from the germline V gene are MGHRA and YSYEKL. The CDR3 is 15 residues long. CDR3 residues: CASSLTGSNTGELFF. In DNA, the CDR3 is TGCGCCAGCAGCCTGACAGGGTCGAACACCGGGGAGCTGTTTTTT.

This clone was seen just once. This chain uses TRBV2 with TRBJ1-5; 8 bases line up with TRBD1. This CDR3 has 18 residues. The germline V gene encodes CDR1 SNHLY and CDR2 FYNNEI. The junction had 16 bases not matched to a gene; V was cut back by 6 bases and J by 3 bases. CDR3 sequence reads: CASRGWARLDRDNQPQHF. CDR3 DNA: TGTGCCAGCAGGGGATGGGCCCGACTGGACAGGGACAATCAGCCCCAGCATTTT.

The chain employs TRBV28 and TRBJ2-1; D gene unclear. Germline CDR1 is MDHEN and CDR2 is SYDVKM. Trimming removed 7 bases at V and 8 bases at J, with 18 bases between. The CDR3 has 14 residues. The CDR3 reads CASTSRPLTHEQFF. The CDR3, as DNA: TGTGCCAGCACCTCTCGCCCCCTAACTCATGAGCAGTTCTTC.

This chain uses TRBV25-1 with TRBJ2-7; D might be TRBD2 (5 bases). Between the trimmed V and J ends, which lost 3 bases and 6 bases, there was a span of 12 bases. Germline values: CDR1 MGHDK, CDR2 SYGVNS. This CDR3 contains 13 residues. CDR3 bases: TGTGCCAGCAGTGAGGGGATCCGGGGCGAGCAGTACGTC. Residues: CASSEGIRGEQYV.

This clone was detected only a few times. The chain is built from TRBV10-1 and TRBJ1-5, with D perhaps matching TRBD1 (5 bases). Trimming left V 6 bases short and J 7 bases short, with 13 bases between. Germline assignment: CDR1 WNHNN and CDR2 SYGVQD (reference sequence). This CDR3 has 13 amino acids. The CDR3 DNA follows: TGCGCCAGCAGCCCTATGAGGGACCAGCCCCAGCATTTT. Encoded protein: CASSPMRDQPQHF.

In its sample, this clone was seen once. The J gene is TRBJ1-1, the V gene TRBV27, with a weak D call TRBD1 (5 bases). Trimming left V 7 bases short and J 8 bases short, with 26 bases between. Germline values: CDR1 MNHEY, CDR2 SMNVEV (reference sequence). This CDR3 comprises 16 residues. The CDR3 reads CASIRSGERGGAEAFF. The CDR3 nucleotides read TGTGCCAGCATACGGTCCGGAGAACGGGGGGGTGCGGAAGCTTTCTTT.

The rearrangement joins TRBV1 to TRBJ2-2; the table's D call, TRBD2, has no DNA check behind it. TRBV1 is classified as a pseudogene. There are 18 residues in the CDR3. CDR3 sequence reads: CTSSPVSLAGGYTGELFF. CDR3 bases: TGCACCAGCAGCCCAGTATCACTAGCGGGGGGTTACACCGGGGAGCTGTTTTTT.

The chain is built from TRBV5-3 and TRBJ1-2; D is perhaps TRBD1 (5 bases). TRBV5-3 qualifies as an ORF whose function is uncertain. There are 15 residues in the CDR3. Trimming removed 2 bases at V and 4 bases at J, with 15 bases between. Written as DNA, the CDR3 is TGTGCCAGAAGCTTACGCTGTGGGGCCGGCTATGGCTACACCTTC. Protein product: CARSLRCGAGYGYTF.

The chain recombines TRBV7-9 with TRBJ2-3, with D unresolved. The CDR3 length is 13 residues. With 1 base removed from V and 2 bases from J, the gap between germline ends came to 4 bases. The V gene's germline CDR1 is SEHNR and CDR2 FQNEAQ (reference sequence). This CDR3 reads CASSLEITDTQYF. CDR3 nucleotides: TGTGCCAGCAGCTTAGAAATCACAGATACGCAGTATTTT.

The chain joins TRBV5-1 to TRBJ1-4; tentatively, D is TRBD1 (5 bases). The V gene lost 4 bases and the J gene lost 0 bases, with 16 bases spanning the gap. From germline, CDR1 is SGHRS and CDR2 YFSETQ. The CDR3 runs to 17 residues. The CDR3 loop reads CASSPGWGDATNEKLFF. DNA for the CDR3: TGCGCCAGCAGCCCGGGCTGGGGCGATGCAACTAATGAAAAACTGTTTTTT.

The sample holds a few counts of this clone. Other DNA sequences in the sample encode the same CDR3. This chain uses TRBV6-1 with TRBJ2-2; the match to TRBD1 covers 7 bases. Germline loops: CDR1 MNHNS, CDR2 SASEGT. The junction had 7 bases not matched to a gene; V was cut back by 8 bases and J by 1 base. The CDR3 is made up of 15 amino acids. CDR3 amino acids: CASSPRTGNTGELFF. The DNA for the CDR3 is TGTGCCAGCTCTCCCCGGACAGGGAACACCGGGGAGCTGTTTTTT.

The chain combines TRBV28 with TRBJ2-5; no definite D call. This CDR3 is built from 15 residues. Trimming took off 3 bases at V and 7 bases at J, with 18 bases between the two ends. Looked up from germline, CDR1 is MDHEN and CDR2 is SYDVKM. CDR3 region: CASSFMGPKDMTQYF. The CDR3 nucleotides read TGTGCCAGCAGTTTCATGGGCCCGAAAGACATGACCCAGTACTTC. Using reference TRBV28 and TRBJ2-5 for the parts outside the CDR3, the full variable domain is DVKVTQSSRYLVKRTGEKVFLECVQDMDHENMFWYRQDPGLGLRLIYFSYDVKMKEKGDIPEGYSVSREKKERFSLILESASTNQTSMYLCASSFMGPKDMTQYFGPGTRLLVL.

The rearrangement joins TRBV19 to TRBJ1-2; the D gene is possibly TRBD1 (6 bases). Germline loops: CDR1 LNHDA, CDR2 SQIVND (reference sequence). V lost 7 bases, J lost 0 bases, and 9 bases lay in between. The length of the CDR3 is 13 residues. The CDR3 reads CASTRGPNYGYTF. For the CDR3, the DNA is TGTGCCAGTACCCGGGGGCCTAACTATGGCTACACCTTC.

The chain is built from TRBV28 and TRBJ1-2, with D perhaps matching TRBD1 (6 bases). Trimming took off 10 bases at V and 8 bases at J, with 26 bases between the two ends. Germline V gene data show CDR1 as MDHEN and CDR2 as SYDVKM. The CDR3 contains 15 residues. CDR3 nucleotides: TGTGCCATCGCAAGGGCTAGGGTTCATACAGGGGGCTACACCTTC. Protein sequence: CAIARARVHTGGYTF.

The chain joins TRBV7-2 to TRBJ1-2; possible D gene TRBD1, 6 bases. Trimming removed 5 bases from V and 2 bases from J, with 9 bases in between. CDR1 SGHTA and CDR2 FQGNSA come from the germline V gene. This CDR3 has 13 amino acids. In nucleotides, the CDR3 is TGTGCCAGCAGCACCACAGGGAACTATGGCTACACCTTC. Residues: CASSTTGNYGYTF.

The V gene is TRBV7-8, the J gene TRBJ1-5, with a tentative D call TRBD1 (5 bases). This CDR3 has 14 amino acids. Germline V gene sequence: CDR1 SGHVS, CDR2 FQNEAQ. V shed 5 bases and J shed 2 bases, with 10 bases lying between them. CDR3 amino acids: CASSLAGGNQPQHF. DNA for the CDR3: TGTGCCAGCAGCCTTGCGGGGGGCAATCAGCCCCAGCATTTT.

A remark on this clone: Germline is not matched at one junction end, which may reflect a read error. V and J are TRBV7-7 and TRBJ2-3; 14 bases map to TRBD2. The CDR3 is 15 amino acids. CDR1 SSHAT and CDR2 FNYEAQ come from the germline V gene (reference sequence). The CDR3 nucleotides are TGTGCTAGCAGCCTGACTAGCGGGGGGGCAGGTACGCAGTATTTT. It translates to CASSLTSGGAGTQYF.

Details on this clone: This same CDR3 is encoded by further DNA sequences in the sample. CDR3 residues: CASSYGQGTDTQYF. DNA of the CDR3: TGTGCCAGCAGTTACGGACAGGGCACAGATACGCAGTATTTT. V usage is TRBV6-5 and J usage is TRBJ2-3; 7 bases are shared with TRBD1. The junction had 0 bases not matched to a gene; V was cut back by 2 bases and J by 1 base. The CDR3 extends over 14 amino acids. Germline lookup yields CDR1 MNHEY and CDR2 SVGAGI.